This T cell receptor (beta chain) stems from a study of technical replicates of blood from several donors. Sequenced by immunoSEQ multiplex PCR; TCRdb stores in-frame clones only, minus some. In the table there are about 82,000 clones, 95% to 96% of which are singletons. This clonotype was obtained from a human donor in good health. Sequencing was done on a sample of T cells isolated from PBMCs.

The CDR3 loop reads CATSPENSRGVQFSYEQYF. The CDR3 bases are TGTGCCACCAGCCCAGAGAACAGTCGGGGGGTACAGTTCTCCTACGAGCAGTACTTC. The chain combines TRBV15 with TRBJ2-7; 7 nucleotides agree with TRBD2. The trim removed 5 bases at V and 0 bases at J, leaving 19 bases unmatched. Germline CDR1 and CDR2: LNHNV and YYDKDF (reference sequence). The CDR3 contains 19 residues.